The 23 T cell receptor beta chains in this list originate from one sample, sequenced in a study of OX40 agonist ivuxolimab in advanced cancers. The method was immunoSEQ multiplex PCR; TCRdb's version includes in-frame clones alone and lacks a portion of them. Of tens of thousands of clones listed, about 80% are singletons. The sample in question was CD4+ or CD8+ T cells sorted from blood, obtained in a trial of the OX40 agonist ivuxolimab. The source of these receptors is an adult with an advanced solid tumor such as melanoma, head and neck, liver or kidney cancer.

The rearrangement links TRBV6-5 to TRBJ2-5; D perhaps matches TRBD2 (6 bases). This CDR3 is 15 amino acids long. V was shortened by 5 bases and J by 3 bases, with 16 bases between the two germline ends. Germline values: CDR1 MNHEY, CDR2 SVGAGI. The CDR3: CASSQQLAPKETQYF. CDR3 in DNA: TGTGCCAGCAGTCAACAACTAGCCCCCAAAGAGACCCAGTACTTC.

The chain recombines TRBV30 with TRBJ1-1; 8 positions match TRBD1. The CDR3 is made up of 13 amino acids. V was pared by 2 bases and J by 6 bases, with 5 bases of the junction left unmatched. The V gene's germline CDR1 is GTSNPN and CDR2 SVGIG (reference sequence). CDR3 loop: CAWSRTGMSEAFF. For the CDR3, the DNA is TGTGCCTGGAGTCGGACAGGGATGTCTGAAGCTTTCTTT.

The chain is built from TRBV27 and TRBJ1-2; 9 nucleotides agree with TRBD1. This CDR3 has 15 residues. Looked up from germline, CDR1 is MNHEY and CDR2 is SMNVEV (reference sequence). Trimming took 6 bases from V and 4 from J; bases not matched to a gene: 9. This CDR3 reads CASRRPGQGGYGYTF. The CDR3 DNA reads as TGTGCCAGCAGACGGCCGGGACAGGGAGGCTATGGCTACACCTTC.

The chain couples TRBV7-9 to TRBJ2-1; 9 bases align to TRBD1. V lost 5 bases, J lost 4 bases, and 6 bases stayed unmatched. Germline-derived CDR1 and CDR2 are SEHNR and FQNEAQ (reference sequence). The CDR3 sequence is 15 residues long. CDR3 nucleotides: TGTGCCAGCAGCCCGGGACAGGGAGGGTACAATGAGCAGTTCTTC. Translation: CASSPGQGGYNEQFF. Variable domain in full (rest from reference TRBV7-9 and TRBJ2-1): DTGVSQNPRHKITKRGQNVTFRCDPISEHNRLYWYRQTLGQGPEFLTYFQNEAQLEKSRLLSDRFSAERPKGSFSTLEIQRTEQGDSAMYLCASSPGQGGYNEQFFGPGTRLTVL.

The chain is built from TRBV11-3 and TRBJ2-1; D is undetermined. The CDR3 loop spans 13 amino acids. Germline V gives CDR1 SGHNT, CDR2 YENEEA. Trimming stripped 1 base from V and 4 bases from J, with 5 bases between. The CDR3 DNA sequence: TGTGCCAGCAGCTTAGCAGAGTACAATGAGCAGTTCTTC. Translated: CASSLAEYNEQFF.

This chain uses TRBV6-4 with TRBJ1-6; 11 bases are a match to TRBD1. V dropped 2 bases and J dropped 6; count of bases not matched to a gene: 3. The germline CDR1 and CDR2 sequences are MRHNA and SNTAGT. CDR3 size: 16 residues. CDR3 in DNA: TGTGCCAGCAGTGACGGGACAGGGGGGTTTAATTCACCCCTCCACTTT. Protein: CASSDGTGGFNSPLHF.

The CDR3 nucleotides read TGTGCCAGCAGCTTAGGCGGGGGCGCAGATACGCAGTATTTT. This encodes CASSLGGGADTQYF. This rearrangement joins TRBV7-9 to TRBJ2-3; a weak D match, TRBD2 (7 bases). The germline V gene has CDR1 SEHNR and CDR2 FQNEAQ (reference sequence). V was pared by 1 base and J by 4 bases, with 9 bases between. The CDR3 is 14 amino acids.

The chain recombines TRBV7-9 with TRBJ1-4; no clear D gene. This CDR3 is built from 14 residues. Deletions cut 3 bases from V and 8 bases from J, with 13 bases between. Germline-derived CDR1 and CDR2 are SEHNR and FQNEAQ (reference sequence). The CDR3, as DNA: TGTGCCAGCAGCTTGGTAGGAATTCGAGAAAAACTGTTTTTT. Amino acid sequence: CASSLVGIREKLFF.

V and J are TRBV2 and TRBJ2-7; D tentatively reads TRBD1 or TRBD2 (5 bases each). With 6 bases removed from V and 0 bases from J, the gap between germline ends came to 9 bases. Germline CDR1 SNHLY, CDR2 FYNNEI. CDR3 length: 13 amino acids. The CDR3 loop is CASRRDLSYEQYF. CDR3 in DNA: TGTGCCAGCAGGAGGGACCTCTCCTACGAGCAGTACTTC.

This clone was counted a few times. The genes are TRBV7-9 and TRBJ2-7, with TRBD1 matching over 9 bases. The J segment lost 3 bases and the V segment lost 4 bases, leaving 10 bases of the junction unmatched. Germline V CDR1 and CDR2: SEHNR, FQNEAQ (reference sequence). This CDR3 contains 16 residues. The CDR3 nucleotides read TGTGCCAGCAGCTCCTCCGCCGGGACAGGGAACTACGAGCAGTACTTC. Translation: CASSSSAGTGNYEQYF.

The chain employs TRBV4-2 and TRBJ1-1, with D possibly TRBD1 on 5 matching bases. Trimming shortened V by 7 bases and J by 0 bases, and 12 bases separated the two germline ends. Per the germline V gene, CDR1 is LGHNA and CDR2 is YNFKEQ. The CDR3 loop spans 14 amino acids. The chain's CDR3 is CASTDGTMNTEAFF. DNA of the CDR3: TGTGCCAGCACCGACGGGACCATGAACACTGAAGCTTTCTTT.

This rearrangement joins TRBV19 to TRBJ2-2; 11 positions match TRBD1. Losses at the gene ends were 4 bases for V and 6 bases for J; bases not matched to a gene: 4. Germline V gene lookup returns CDR1 LNHDA and CDR2 SQIVND (reference sequence). The CDR3 totals 15 residues. CDR3 coding DNA: TGTGCCAGTAGTAGTCCGGGACAGGGGGCCGGGGAGCTGTTTTTT. This sequence encodes CASSSPGQGAGELFF.

V is TRBV4-1 and J is TRBJ1-5; TRBD1 is a possible D gene (6 bases). V was pared by 0 bases and J by 2 bases, with 17 bases between. Germline values: CDR1 MGHRA, CDR2 YSYEKL. The CDR3 extends over 18 amino acids. CDR3 DNA sequence: TGCGCCAGCAGCCAAGAGGGACACGGAGTTTATGGCAATCAGCCCCAGCATTTT. This codes for CASSQEGHGVYGNQPQHF.

V is TRBV5-3 and J is TRBJ2-1; 9 nucleotides align to TRBD2. TRBV5-3 is marked as an open reading frame, function uncertain. After removal of 3 bases from V and 0 bases from J, the junction contained 4 bases not matched to a gene. This CDR3 has 16 residues. The CDR3 sequence: CARSCSGGSSYNEQFF. In DNA, the CDR3 is TGTGCCAGAAGCTGTAGCGGGGGTAGCTCCTACAATGAGCAGTTCTTC.

This clone was observed a single time. This chain joins TRBV5-4 and TRBJ1-2; D remains ambiguous. Germline CDR1 reads SGHNT; CDR2 reads YYREEE (reference sequence). The V and J ends lost 0 bases and 2 bases respectively, with 8 bases between them. This CDR3 has 14 amino acids. The CDR3 sequence: CASSLARGNYGYTF. Written as DNA, the CDR3 is TGTGCCAGCAGCTTGGCCCGGGGAAACTATGGCTACACCTTC.

The gene calls are TRBV19 and TRBJ1-2; the match to TRBD1 covers 7 bases. The length of the CDR3 is 15 residues. V lost 4 bases, J lost 2 bases, and 7 bases stayed unmatched. The V gene's germline CDR1 is LNHDA and CDR2 SQIVND (reference sequence). CDR3 region: CASSSRQGGNYGYTF. The CDR3 region has the DNA TGTGCCAGTAGTAGCCGACAGGGAGGGAACTATGGCTACACCTTC.

The rearrangement uses TRBV9 and TRBJ1-1; D unclear. V dropped 4 bases and J dropped 0 bases, with 10 bases sitting between them. The germline V gene encodes CDR1 SGDLS and CDR2 YYNGEE. This CDR3 has 14 amino acids. Here the CDR3 reads CASSPRLLNTEAFF. CDR3 in DNA: TGTGCCAGCAGCCCGAGACTCCTGAACACTGAAGCTTTCTTT. The full variable domain, in which reference TRBV9 and TRBJ1-1 provide the parts outside the CDR3, is DSGVTQTPKHLITATGQRVTLRCSPRSGDLSVYWYQQSLDQGLQFLIQYYNGEERAKGNILERFSAQQFPDLHSELNLSSLELGDSALYFCASSPRLLNTEAFFGQGTRLTVV.

The chain links TRBV6-1 to TRBJ2-1; D not certain. CDR3 size: 13 residues. Trimming took off 4 bases at V and 4 bases at J, with 8 bases between the two ends. Per the germline V gene, CDR1 is MNHNS and CDR2 is SASEGT. CDR3 loop: CASSGVIYNEQFF. CDR3 in DNA: TGTGCCAGCAGTGGAGTGATTTACAATGAGCAGTTCTTC.

Here the CDR3 DNA reads TGTGCCAGCAGGCAGACAGCCTCGTATAGCAATCAGCCCCAGCATTTT. This sequence encodes CASRQTASYSNQPQHF. The chain carries TRBV27 and TRBJ1-5; weak D call: TRBD1 (5 bases). The CDR3 is 16 amino acids. V was pared by 6 bases and J by 0 bases, with 15 bases between. Germline CDR1 and CDR2: MNHEY and SMNVEV (reference sequence).

This clone appeared a few times. The chain is built from TRBV19 and TRBJ1-2; the match to TRBD1 covers 9 bases. Trimming cost V 5 bases and J 3 bases; bases outside gene matches: 4. CDR3 length: 14 residues. Germline V gene lookup returns CDR1 LNHDA and CDR2 SQIVND (reference sequence). The CDR3 nucleotides are TGTGCCAGTAGTGTTACAGGGGGCGACTATGGCTACACCTTC. Its protein is CASSVTGGDYGYTF. The full variable domain, completed using reference TRBV19 and TRBJ1-2, is DGGITQSPKYLFRKEGQNVTLSCEQNLNHDAMYWYRQDPGQGLRLIYYSQIVNDFQKGDIAEGYSVSREKKESFPLTVTSAQKNPTAFYLCASSVTGGDYGYTFGSGTRLTVV.

The rearrangement links TRBV11-2 to TRBJ2-2; no clear D. CDR3 size: 15 residues. Trimming stripped 4 bases from V and 3 bases from J, with 12 bases between. Germline-derived CDR1 and CDR2 are SGHAT and FQNNGV. The CDR3 DNA reads as TGTGCCAGCAGCTCCTCCCCAGCTGACACCGGGGAGCTGTTTTTT. Protein sequence: CASSSSPADTGELFF.

Only a few counts were recorded for this clone. The chain uses TRBV5-5 and TRBJ1-1; 8 nucleotides agree with TRBD1. Germline V gives CDR1 SGHKS, CDR2 YYEKEE (reference sequence). This CDR3 has 16 residues. With 0 bases clipped from V and 1 base from J, the junction kept 5 bases outside the gene matches. CDR3: CASSLETGAANTEAFF. The CDR3 DNA reads as TGTGCCAGCAGCTTGGAGACAGGGGCAGCGAACACTGAAGCTTTCTTT. Full variable domain (missing parts from reference TRBV5-5 and TRBJ1-1): DAGVTQSPTHLIKTRGQQVTLRCSPISGHKSVSWYQQVLGQGPQFIFQYYEKEERGRGNFPDRFSARQFPNYSSELNVNALLLGDSALYLCASSLETGAANTEAFFGQGTRLTVV.

This chain links TRBV6-1 with TRBJ2-7, with 7 bases identical to TRBD1. The junction had 4 bases not matched to a gene; V was cut back by 5 bases and J by 0 bases. Per germline, CDR1 MNHNS and CDR2 SASEGT. The CDR3 sequence is 14 residues long. The CDR3 here is CASSTGQSSYEQYF. For the CDR3, the DNA is TGTGCCAGCAGTACGGGACAGAGCTCCTACGAGCAGTACTTC.